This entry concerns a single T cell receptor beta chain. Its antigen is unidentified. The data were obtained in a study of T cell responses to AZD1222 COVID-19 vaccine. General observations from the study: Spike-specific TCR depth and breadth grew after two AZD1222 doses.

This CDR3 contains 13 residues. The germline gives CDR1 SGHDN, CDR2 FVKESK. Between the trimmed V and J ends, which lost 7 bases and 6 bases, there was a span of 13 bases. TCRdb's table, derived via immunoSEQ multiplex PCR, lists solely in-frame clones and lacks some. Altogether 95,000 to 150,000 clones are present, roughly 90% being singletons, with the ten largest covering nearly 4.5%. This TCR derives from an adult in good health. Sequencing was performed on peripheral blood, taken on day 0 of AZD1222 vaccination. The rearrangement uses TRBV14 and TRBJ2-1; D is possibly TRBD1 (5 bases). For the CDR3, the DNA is TGTGCCAGCACCCGCGTGGGGCGCAATGAGCAGTTCTTC. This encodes CASTRVGRNEQFF.